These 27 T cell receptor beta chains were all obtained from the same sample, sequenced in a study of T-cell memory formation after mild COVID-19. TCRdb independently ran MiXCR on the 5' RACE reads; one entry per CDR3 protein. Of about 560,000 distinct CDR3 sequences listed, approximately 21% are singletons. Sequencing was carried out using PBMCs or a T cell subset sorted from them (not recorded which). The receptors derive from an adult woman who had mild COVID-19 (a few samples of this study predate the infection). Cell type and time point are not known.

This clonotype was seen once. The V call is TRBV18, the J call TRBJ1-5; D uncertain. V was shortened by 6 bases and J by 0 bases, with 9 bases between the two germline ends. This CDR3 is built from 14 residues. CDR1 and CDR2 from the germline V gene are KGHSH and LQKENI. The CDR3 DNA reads TGTGCCAGCTCCGGGGATTATAGCAATCAGCCCCAGCATTTT. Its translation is CASSGDYSNQPQHF.

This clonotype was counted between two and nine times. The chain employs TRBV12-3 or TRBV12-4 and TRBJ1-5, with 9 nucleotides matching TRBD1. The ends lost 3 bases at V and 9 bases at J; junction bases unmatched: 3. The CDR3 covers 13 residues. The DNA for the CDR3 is TGTGCCAGCAGTTTGGGACAGGGCGGGCCCCAGCATTTT. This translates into CASSLGQGGPQHF.

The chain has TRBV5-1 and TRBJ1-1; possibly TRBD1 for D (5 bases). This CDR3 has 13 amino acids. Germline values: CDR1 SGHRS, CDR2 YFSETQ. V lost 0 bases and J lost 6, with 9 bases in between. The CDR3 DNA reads TGCGCCAGCAGCTTGGGCAGGGACGCTGAAGCTTTCTTT. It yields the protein CASSLGRDAEAFF.

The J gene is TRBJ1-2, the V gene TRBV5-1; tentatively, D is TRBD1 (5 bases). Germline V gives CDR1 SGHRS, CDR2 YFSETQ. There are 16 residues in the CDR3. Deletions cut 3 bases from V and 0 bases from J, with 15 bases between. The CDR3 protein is CASSYGGAATNYGYTF. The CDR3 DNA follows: TGCGCCAGCAGCTACGGTGGGGCCGCTACTAACTATGGCTACACCTTC.

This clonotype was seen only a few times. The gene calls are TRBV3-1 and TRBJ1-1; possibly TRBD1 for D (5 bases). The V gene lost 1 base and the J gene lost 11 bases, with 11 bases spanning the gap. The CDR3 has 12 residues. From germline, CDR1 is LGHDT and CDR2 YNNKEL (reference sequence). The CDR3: CASSQGGFGAFF. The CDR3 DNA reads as TGTGCCAGCAGCCAAGGGGGGTTTGGGGCTTTCTTT.

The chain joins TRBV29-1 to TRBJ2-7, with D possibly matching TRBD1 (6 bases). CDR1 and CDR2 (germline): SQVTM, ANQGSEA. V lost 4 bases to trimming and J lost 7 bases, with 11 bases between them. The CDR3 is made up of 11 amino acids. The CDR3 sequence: CSVGDNLEQYF. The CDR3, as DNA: TGCAGCGTTGGGGACAACCTGGAGCAGTACTTC.

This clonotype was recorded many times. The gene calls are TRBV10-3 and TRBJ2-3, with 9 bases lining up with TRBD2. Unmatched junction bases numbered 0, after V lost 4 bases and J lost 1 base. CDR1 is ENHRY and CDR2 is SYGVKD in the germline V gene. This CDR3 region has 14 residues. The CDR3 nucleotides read TGTGCCATCAGTGGGACTAGCGGCACAGATACGCAGTATTTT. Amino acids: CAISGTSGTDTQYF.

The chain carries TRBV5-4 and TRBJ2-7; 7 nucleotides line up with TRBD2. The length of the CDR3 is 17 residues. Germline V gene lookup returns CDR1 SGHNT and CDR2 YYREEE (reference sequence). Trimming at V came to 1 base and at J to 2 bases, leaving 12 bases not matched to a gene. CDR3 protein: CASSLLGLRGRTYEQYF. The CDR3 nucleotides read TGTGCCAGCAGCTTGTTAGGACTCCGCGGGAGAACCTACGAGCAGTACTTC.

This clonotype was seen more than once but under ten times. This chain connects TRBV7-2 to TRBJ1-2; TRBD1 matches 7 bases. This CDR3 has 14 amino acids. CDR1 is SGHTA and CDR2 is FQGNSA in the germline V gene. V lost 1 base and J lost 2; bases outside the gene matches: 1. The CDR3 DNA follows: TGTGCCAGCAGCTTAGAAGGGGGCAACTATGGCTACACCTTC. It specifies CASSLEGGNYGYTF. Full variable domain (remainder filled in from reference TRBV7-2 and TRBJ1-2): GAGVSQSPSNKVTEKGKDVELRCDPISGHTALYWYRQSLGQGLEFLIYFQGNSAPDKSGLPSDRFSAERTGGSVSTLTIQRTQQEDSAVYLCASSLEGGNYGYTFGSGTRLTVV.

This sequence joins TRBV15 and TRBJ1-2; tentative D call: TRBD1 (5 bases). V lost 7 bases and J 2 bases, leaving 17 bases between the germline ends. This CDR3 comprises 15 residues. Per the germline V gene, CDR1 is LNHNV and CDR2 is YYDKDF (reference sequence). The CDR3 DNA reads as TGTGCCACCAAGTATAACAGGTCTCCAAACTATGGCTACACCTTC. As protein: CATKYNRSPNYGYTF.

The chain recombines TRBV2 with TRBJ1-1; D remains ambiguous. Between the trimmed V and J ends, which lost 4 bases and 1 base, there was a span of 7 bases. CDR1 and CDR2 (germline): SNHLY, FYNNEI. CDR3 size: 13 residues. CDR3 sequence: CASSGAGNTEAFF. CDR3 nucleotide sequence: TGTGCCAGCAGTGGCGCCGGGAACACTGAAGCTTTCTTT.

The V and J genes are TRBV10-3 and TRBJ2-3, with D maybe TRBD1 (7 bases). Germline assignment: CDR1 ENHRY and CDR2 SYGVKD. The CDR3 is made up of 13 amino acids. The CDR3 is CVVGGQSTDTQYF. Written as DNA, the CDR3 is TGTGTCGTGGGGGGACAGAGCACAGATACGCAGTATTTT.

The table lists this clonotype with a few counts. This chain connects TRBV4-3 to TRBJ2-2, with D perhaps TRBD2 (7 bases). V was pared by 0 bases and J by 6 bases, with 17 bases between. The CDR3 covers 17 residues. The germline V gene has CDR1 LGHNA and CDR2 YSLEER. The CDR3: CASSQDRGATIPGELFF. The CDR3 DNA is TGCGCCAGCAGCCAAGATCGGGGGGCGACTATACCCGGGGAGCTGTTTTTT.

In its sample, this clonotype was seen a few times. This CDR3 reads CASRRGLAGPTSSYNEQFF. In DNA, the CDR3 is TGTGCCAGCAGGAGGGGACTAGCGGGGCCTACCAGCTCCTACAATGAGCAGTTCTTC. The V gene is TRBV12-3 or TRBV12-4, the J gene TRBJ2-1; TRBD2 aligns across 13 bases. V lost 6 bases and J lost 0; bases outside the gene matches: 11. The CDR3 runs to 19 residues.

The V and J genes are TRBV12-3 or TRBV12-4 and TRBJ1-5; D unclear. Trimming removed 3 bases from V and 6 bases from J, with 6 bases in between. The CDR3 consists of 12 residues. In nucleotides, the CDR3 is TGTGCCAGCAGTTTTGTACGTCAGCCCCAGCATTTT. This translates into CASSFVRQPQHF.

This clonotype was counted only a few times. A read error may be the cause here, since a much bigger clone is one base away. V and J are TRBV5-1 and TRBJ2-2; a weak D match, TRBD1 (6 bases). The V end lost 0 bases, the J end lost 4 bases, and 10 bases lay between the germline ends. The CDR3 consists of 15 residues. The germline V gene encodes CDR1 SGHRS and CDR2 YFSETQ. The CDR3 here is CASSLDRAGTGELFF. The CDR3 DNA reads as TGCGCCAGCAGCTTGGACAGGGCAGGCACCGGGGAGCTGTTTTTT.

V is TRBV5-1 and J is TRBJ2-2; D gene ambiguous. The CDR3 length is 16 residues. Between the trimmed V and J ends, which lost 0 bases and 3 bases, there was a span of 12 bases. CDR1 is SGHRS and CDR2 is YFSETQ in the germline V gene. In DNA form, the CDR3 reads TGCGCCAGCAGCTTGGAGGCAGGCAGATACACCGGGGAGCTGTTTTTT. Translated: CASSLEAGRYTGELFF.

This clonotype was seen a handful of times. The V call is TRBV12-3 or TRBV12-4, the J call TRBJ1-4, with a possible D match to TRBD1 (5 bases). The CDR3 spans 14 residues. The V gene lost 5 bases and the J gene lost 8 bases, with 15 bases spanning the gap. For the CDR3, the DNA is TGTGCCAGCAGTACCGGGGGGGATGGGGAAAAACTGTTTTTT. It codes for CASSTGGDGEKLFF.

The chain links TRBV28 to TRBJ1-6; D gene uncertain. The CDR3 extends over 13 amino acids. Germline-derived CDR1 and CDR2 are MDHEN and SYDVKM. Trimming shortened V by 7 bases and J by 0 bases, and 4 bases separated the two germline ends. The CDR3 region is CASTSSYNSPLHF. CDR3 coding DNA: TGTGCCAGCACATCCTCCTATAATTCACCCCTCCACTTT.

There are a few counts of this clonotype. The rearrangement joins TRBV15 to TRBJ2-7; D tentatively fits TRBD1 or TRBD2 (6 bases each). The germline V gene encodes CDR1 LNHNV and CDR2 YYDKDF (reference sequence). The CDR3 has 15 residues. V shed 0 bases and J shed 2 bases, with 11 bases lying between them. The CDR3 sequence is CATSRDGRGAYEQYF. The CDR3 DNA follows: TGTGCCACCAGCAGAGATGGAAGGGGGGCCTACGAGCAGTACTTC.

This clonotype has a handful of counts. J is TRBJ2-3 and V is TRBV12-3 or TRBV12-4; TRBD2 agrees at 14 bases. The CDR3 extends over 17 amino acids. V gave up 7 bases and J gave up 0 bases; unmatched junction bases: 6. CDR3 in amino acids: CASTGLAGGSSTDTQYF. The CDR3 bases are TGTGCCAGCACCGGACTAGCGGGAGGTTCAAGCACAGATACGCAGTATTTT.

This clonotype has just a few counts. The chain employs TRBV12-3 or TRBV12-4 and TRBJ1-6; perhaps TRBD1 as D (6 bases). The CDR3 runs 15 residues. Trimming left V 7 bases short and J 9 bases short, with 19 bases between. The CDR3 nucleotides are TGTGCCAGCACCCCGAACACAGGGTCCAGTTCACCCCTCCACTTT. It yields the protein CASTPNTGSSSPLHF.

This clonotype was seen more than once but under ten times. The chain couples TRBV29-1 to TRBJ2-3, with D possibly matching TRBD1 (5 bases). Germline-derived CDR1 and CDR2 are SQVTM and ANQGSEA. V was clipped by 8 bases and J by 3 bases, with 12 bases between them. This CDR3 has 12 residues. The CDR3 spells CSTRVVTDTQYF. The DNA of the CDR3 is TGCAGCACCAGGGTTGTAACAGATACGCAGTATTTT.

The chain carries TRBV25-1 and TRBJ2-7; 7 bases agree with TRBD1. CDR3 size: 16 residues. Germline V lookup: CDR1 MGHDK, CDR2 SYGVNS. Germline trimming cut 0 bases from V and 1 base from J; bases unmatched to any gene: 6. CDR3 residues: CASSEYRQGVSYEQYF. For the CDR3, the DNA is TGTGCCAGCAGTGAATACCGGCAGGGGGTATCCTACGAGCAGTACTTC.

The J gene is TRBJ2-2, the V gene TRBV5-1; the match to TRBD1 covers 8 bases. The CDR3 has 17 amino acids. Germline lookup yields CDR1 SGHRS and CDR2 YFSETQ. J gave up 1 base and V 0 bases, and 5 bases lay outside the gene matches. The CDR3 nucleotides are TGCGCCAGCAGCTTGGCGCTCGGGACAGGGAACACCGGGGAGCTGTTTTTT. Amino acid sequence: CASSLALGTGNTGELFF.

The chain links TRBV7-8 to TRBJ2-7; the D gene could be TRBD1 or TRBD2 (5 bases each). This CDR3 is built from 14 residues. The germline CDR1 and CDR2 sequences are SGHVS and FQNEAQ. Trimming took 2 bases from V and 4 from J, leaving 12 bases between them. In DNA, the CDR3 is TGTGCCAGCAGCTTACAGACGGGGACGTACGAGCAGTACTTC. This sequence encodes CASSLQTGTYEQYF.

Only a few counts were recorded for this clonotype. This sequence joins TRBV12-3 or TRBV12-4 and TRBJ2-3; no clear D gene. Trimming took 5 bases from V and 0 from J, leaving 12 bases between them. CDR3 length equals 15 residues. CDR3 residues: CASSPLLTSTDTQYF. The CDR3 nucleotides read TGTGCCAGCAGTCCCTTATTGACTAGCACAGATACGCAGTATTTT.